Sequencing of this T cell receptor (beta chain) was carried out in a study of tumor and adjacent non-tumor tissue in lung cancer. Study at large: Aged about 30 to 76 years, patients included roughly eleven men and 5 women with stage I to III disease. Study-level findings and limits: In normal lung, the top 100 clones were significantly more dominant than in tumor. Significantly higher TCR diversity was found in tumor than normal lung. Shorter survival was associated with higher TCR diversity in tumors.

A modified ARM-PCR protocol with three rounds of nested PCR amplified TCRbeta. Each CDR3 protein gets one entry after TCRdb re-called the multiplex PCR reads with MiXCR. This table holds 68,000 or so distinct CDR3 sequences, just under 60% found once. No cell sorting was done before RNA was extracted from the tissue. CDR1 SGHAT and CDR2 FQNNGV come from the germline V gene. The CDR3 runs to 12 residues. This clonotype has just a few counts. The antigen is not known. The clonotype originates from a man aged 45 to 65 with non-small cell lung cancer. V gene TRBV11-2 combines with J gene TRBJ2-7; D gene uncertain. The DNA end favors TRBJ2-1, so the J call may be wrong. Sequenced: lung tumor tissue. This CDR3 is CASGPDSYEQFF. CDR3 nucleotides: TGTGCCAGCGGCCCCGACTCCTACGAGCAGTTCTTC.